The rows below give T cell receptor beta chains drawn from one sample of a study of T cell repertoires in cytomegalovirus infection. TCRdb re-called the reads through MiXCR, storing one row per CDR3 protein. The data show hundreds of thousands of distinct CDR3 sequences, approximately 31% seen once. These TCRs' antigens remain unknown. The sequencing used cultured CD8+ T cells from PBMCs, collected from culture after CMV antigen stimulation. These receptors were taken from a human donor in good health (CMV status not recorded). Some clones in this sample may be carry-over from other donors' samples. The CDR3 runs from the conserved cysteine through the conserved F or W. D genes are given only for firm matches.

TRBJ2-1 | TRBD1 | TRBV20-1 | CSAPDRAYNEQFF
TRBJ2-3 | TRBD2 | TRBV29-1 | CSVYPGTSGRTDTQYF
TRBJ2-7 | - | TRBV6-5 | CANSYTDSSSGEQYF
TRBJ1-1 | - | TRBV19 | CASQIPGDVNTEAFF
TRBJ1-1 | - | TRBV7-6 | CASSLRWSSSTNTEAFF
TRBJ2-1 | - | TRBV19 | CASSGGFGAYNEQFF
TRBJ1-2 | TRBD1 | TRBV6-2/TRBV6-3 | CASSNPPRDREEYGYTF
TRBJ1-2 | TRBD1 | TRBV28 | CASKGGTEGGNYGYTF
TRBJ2-2 | - | TRBV7-2 | CAVFTGELFF
TRBJ2-2 | - | TRBV2 | CASSEPRTVGTGELFF
TRBJ1-2 | - | TRBV7-6 | CASSSGGVFYGYTF
TRBJ1-3 | - | TRBV2 | CASRLDRNSGNTIYF
TRBJ2-3 | - | TRBV6-5 | CASSRLGVRAGPTDTQYF
TRBJ2-1 | TRBD1 | TRBV4-1 | CASSQEFEGAGPYNEQFF
TRBJ1-2 | TRBD1 | TRBV4-2 | CASSQGPTGGHGYTF
TRBJ1-2 | TRBD1 | TRBV10-3 | CAIKEQGASYGYTF
TRBJ2-7 | - | TRBV7-6 | CASSLGAGLYEQYF
TRBJ2-7 | TRBD1 | TRBV5-1 | CASSWGTGEDEQYF
TRBJ2-7 | - | TRBV10-2 | CASAANRYEQYF
TRBJ1-1 | - | TRBV6-5 | CASSDHRARYTEAFF
TRBJ1-5 | - | TRBV6-5 | CASSYHQGSNQPQHF
TRBJ1-3 | - | TRBV6-2/TRBV6-3 | CVSSRDGSSGNTIYF
TRBJ1-4 | - | TRBV19 | CASTPWAREKLFF
TRBJ2-1 | TRBD2 | TRBV7-3 | CASSLTPSGLNEQFF
TRBJ2-3 | - | TRBV27 | CASSLASPPRSTDTQYF
TRBJ1-5 | - | TRBV6-1 | CASRLGIGLQPQHF
TRBJ2-3 | - | TRBV7-9 | CASTRPGGAPSTDTQYF
TRBJ1-2 | - | TRBV7-9 | CASRMIRGYTYGYTF
TRBJ1-4 | TRBD1 | TRBV7-9 | CASSYMEDRDEKLFF